Many counts were recorded for the clone carrying this T cell receptor (beta chain). Antigen unknown. The data were taken from a study of blood T cells in healthy people across ages. Whole-study findings and limits: Changes in expanded clonotypes were possibly confounded, as the CMV status of donors was unknown.

A J-beta primer mix and a sample-barcoded 5' primer were used in a second PCR of about 7 to 12 cycles. TCRdb re-derived calls from the 5' RACE reads in MiXCR, one entry per CDR3 protein. The table has some 1.5 million distinct CDR3 sequences, roughly 30% seen once. Trimming removed 5 bases at V and 0 bases at J, with 13 bases between. Germline V gene sequence: CDR1 LNHNV, CDR2 YYDKDF (reference sequence). This CDR3 region has 15 residues. The source material was blood. The receptor's source is a woman under 40 in good health. This sequence joins TRBV15 and TRBJ1-2, with D perhaps TRBD1 (5 bases). CDR3 in DNA: TGTGCCACCAGCTACGGGACGGGCGCTAACTATGGCTACACCTTC. Encoded protein: CATSYGTGANYGYTF.